Listed here are 22 T cell receptor beta chains from one sample, sequenced in a study of blood T cell repertoires in COVID-19. Measured with immunoSEQ multiplex PCR; TCRdb has only the in-frame clones, and not every one. The data contain 80,000 to 100,000 clones, 75% to 90% of them singletons. The material sequenced was peripheral blood. The receptors were gathered from a woman older than 75 with active or convalescent COVID-19.

V gene TRBV7-2 combines with J gene TRBJ2-1, with D perhaps TRBD2 (6 bases). V shed 2 bases and J shed 1 base, with 15 bases lying between them. The CDR3 has 17 residues. The germline CDR1 and CDR2 sequences are SGHTA and FQGNSA. CDR3 in DNA: TGTGCCAGCAGCTTAACCATGGCTCTAGCGTCCTACAATGAGCAGTTCTTC. Its translation: CASSLTMALASYNEQFF. Full variable domain (remainder filled in from reference TRBV7-2 and TRBJ2-1): GAGVSQSPSNKVTEKGKDVELRCDPISGHTALYWYRQSLGQGLEFLIYFQGNSAPDKSGLPSDRFSAERTGGSVSTLTIQRTQQEDSAVYLCASSLTMALASYNEQFFGPGTRLTVL.

The gene calls are TRBV19 and TRBJ1-1; TRBD1 is a possible D gene (6 bases). From germline, CDR1 is LNHDA and CDR2 SQIVND (reference sequence). V gave up 1 base and J gave up 4 bases, with 22 bases separating them. The CDR3 loop spans 18 amino acids. Written as DNA, the CDR3 is TGTGCCAGTAGTATAGCCGGGGGGCGCCTGATTATGGCCACTGAAGCTTTCTTT. It encodes CASSIAGGRLIMATEAFF. Looking up the rest from reference TRBV19 and TRBJ1-1 gives the full variable domain: DGGITQSPKYLFRKEGQNVTLSCEQNLNHDAMYWYRQDPGQGLRLIYYSQIVNDFQKGDIAEGYSVSREKKESFPLTVTSAQKNPTAFYLCASSIAGGRLIMATEAFFGQGTRLTVV.

The V call is TRBV6-5, the J call TRBJ2-2, with D possibly matching TRBD1 (5 bases). Germline CDR1 and CDR2: MNHEY and SVGAGI. This CDR3 region has 15 residues. Trimming removed 5 bases at V and 4 bases at J, with 14 bases between. CDR3 DNA sequence: TGTGCCAGCAGTCTGGACAAATCATTCACCGGGGAGCTGTTTTTT. Encoded protein: CASSLDKSFTGELFF.

This clone was counted once. This chain connects TRBV7-9 to TRBJ1-1; D is possibly TRBD1 (6 bases). Germline V CDR1 and CDR2: SEHNR, FQNEAQ (reference sequence). The CDR3 totals 14 residues. Trimming left V 5 bases short and J 4 bases short, with 14 bases between. The CDR3 loop reads CASSPGGTFTEAFF. DNA of the CDR3: TGTGCCAGCAGCCCCGGGGGGACATTCACTGAAGCTTTCTTT.

The chain joins TRBV18 to TRBJ2-5; a weak D match, TRBD1 (5 bases). Deletions cut 8 bases from V and 1 base from J, with 11 bases between. This CDR3 is built from 13 residues. CDR1 is KGHSH and CDR2 is LQKENI in the germline V gene. DNA for the CDR3: TGTGCCAGCCACGCAGGGCCCCAAGAGACCCAGTACTTC. Its protein product is CASHAGPQETQYF.

J is TRBJ2-5 and V is TRBV5-4; 11 nucleotides match TRBD2. This CDR3 is built from 15 residues. The germline CDR1 and CDR2 sequences are SGHNT and YYREEE (reference sequence). The trim removed 4 bases at V and 1 base at J, leaving 3 bases unmatched. This CDR3 reads CASSPTSGVQETQYF. In DNA form, the CDR3 reads TGTGCCAGCAGCCCGACTAGCGGGGTCCAAGAGACCCAGTACTTC. The whole variable domain, filled in from reference TRBV5-4 and TRBJ2-5, reads ETGVTQSPTHLIKTRGQQVTLRCSSQSGHNTVSWYQQALGQGPQFIFQYYREEENGRGNFPPRFSGLQFPNYSSELNVNALELDDSALYLCASSPTSGVQETQYFGPGTRLLVL.

This clone was counted ten times or more. This chain links TRBV5-1 with TRBJ1-6; 8 nucleotides match TRBD1. After removal of 1 base from V and 7 bases from J, the junction contained 4 bases not matched to a gene. The CDR3 runs to 15 residues. Germline V gives CDR1 SGHRS, CDR2 YFSETQ. In DNA form, the CDR3 reads TGCGCCAGCAGCTTGAGTACAGGGGGGAATTCACCCCTCCACTTT. Protein: CASSLSTGGNSPLHF.

The rearrangement uses TRBV5-1 and TRBJ1-1; 8 positions match TRBD1. Germline V gene sequence: CDR1 SGHRS, CDR2 YFSETQ. The CDR3 runs 14 residues. The trim removed 5 bases at V and 1 base at J, leaving 4 bases unmatched. The CDR3 reads CASSYDRGNTEAFF. The DNA of the CDR3 is TGCGCCAGCAGTTATGACAGGGGGAACACTGAAGCTTTCTTT.

This chain connects TRBV27 to TRBJ1-1, with D possibly being TRBD1 (6 bases). Germline CDR1 reads MNHEY; CDR2 reads SMNVEV (reference sequence). V dropped 6 bases and J dropped 4 bases, with 21 bases sitting between them. The CDR3 length is 16 residues. In DNA form, the CDR3 reads TGTGCCAGCAGCCATCAACAGGGTTCGGGAGGCACTGAAGCTTTCTTT. Its translation is CASSHQQGSGGTEAFF.

V usage is TRBV19 and J usage is TRBJ2-3; D perhaps matches TRBD1 (5 bases). Germline V CDR1 and CDR2: LNHDA, SQIVND (reference sequence). The CDR3 spans 13 residues. Trimming shortened V by 9 bases and J by 5 bases, and 15 bases separated the two germline ends. In DNA, the CDR3 is TGTGCCAGCCGGCCAGGGCCGAGAGATACGCAGTATTTT. Its protein product is CASRPGPRDTQYF. Full variable domain (missing parts from reference TRBV19 and TRBJ2-3): DGGITQSPKYLFRKEGQNVTLSCEQNLNHDAMYWYRQDPGQGLRLIYYSQIVNDFQKGDIAEGYSVSREKKESFPLTVTSAQKNPTAFYLCASRPGPRDTQYFGPGTRLTVL.

This chain joins TRBV7-8 and TRBJ1-1; 7 bases fit TRBD1. The CDR3 runs to 14 residues. Germline CDR1 SGHVS, CDR2 FQNEAQ. V lost 3 bases, J lost 2 bases, and 3 bases stayed unmatched. The CDR3 region has the DNA TGTGCCAGCAGCTTCAGGGGGTCAAACACTGAAGCTTTCTTT. Protein product: CASSFRGSNTEAFF.

The DNA of the CDR3 is TGTGCCAGTACCGCTCGGGACTCTAGCACAGATACGCAGTATTTT. It encodes CASTARDSSTDTQYF. This chain joins TRBV19 and TRBJ2-3; tentative D call: TRBD2 (6 bases). The CDR3 spans 15 residues. Germline-derived CDR1 and CDR2 are LNHDA and SQIVND (reference sequence). V gave up 7 bases and J gave up 0 bases, with 14 bases separating them.

This clone was detected a few times. The CDR3 DNA follows: TGTGCCAGCAGTTACACCGATCACACAGATACGCAGTATTTT. It encodes CASSYTDHTDTQYF. The gene calls are TRBV2 and TRBJ2-3, with D unclear. In germline, CDR1 is SNHLY, CDR2 FYNNEI. The CDR3 runs to 14 residues. The ends were cut back, 5 bases at V and 2 bases at J, with 11 bases in the middle.

The chain has TRBV5-8 and TRBJ2-3; 7 nucleotides align to TRBD2. The CDR3 sequence is 16 residues long. Germline CDR1 and CDR2: SGHTS and YDEGEE. J gave up 6 bases and V 0 bases, and 10 bases lay outside the gene matches. The CDR3 region is CASSLGGASGGDTQYF. In DNA, the CDR3 is TGTGCCAGCAGCTTGGGCGGGGCTAGCGGAGGGGATACGCAGTATTTT.

The rearrangement links TRBV6-1 to TRBJ1-1; 7 bases match TRBD1. CDR3 length: 17 residues. J lost 0 bases, V lost 4 bases, and 11 bases had no gene match. CDR1 and CDR2 from the germline V gene are MNHNS and SASEGT. CDR3 sequence (DNA): TGTGCCAGCAGTGGCCCCCGGGACAGTCTCATGAACACTGAAGCTTTCTTT. Translating gives CASSGPRDSLMNTEAFF.

This chain links TRBV5-1 with TRBJ2-7, with 11 bases aligning to TRBD2. The junction had 4 bases not matched to a gene; V was cut back by 4 bases and J by 4 bases. The CDR3 is 14 amino acids. Germline CDR1 reads SGHRS; CDR2 reads YFSETQ. CDR3 protein: CASSPLAGAYEQYF. The CDR3 region has the DNA TGCGCCAGCAGCCCACTAGCGGGGGCTTACGAGCAGTACTTC. Supplemented by reference TRBV5-1 and TRBJ2-7, the full variable domain reads KAGVTQTPRYLIKTRGQQVTLSCSPISGHRSVSWYQQTPGQGLQFLFEYFSETQRNKGNFPGRFSGRQFSNSRSEMNVSTLELGDSALYLCASSPLAGAYEQYFGPGTRLTVT.

The rearrangement joins TRBV6-5 to TRBJ2-2, with TRBD2 as a possible D gene (6 bases). The V end lost 0 bases, the J end lost 5 bases, and 13 bases lay between the germline ends. The CDR3 is 16 amino acids. CDR1 MNHEY and CDR2 SVGAGI come from the germline V gene. The chain's CDR3 is CASSYSALGGTGELFF. The CDR3 nucleotides read TGTGCCAGCAGTTACTCGGCCCTGGGGGGTACCGGGGAGCTGTTTTTT.

The rearrangement uses TRBV19 and TRBJ2-2; 8 bases line up with TRBD1. V shed 6 bases and J 4 bases; nucleotides not matched to a gene: 13. Germline V gene data show CDR1 as LNHDA and CDR2 as SQIVND (reference sequence). The CDR3 is 17 residues long. The CDR3: CASRPQFQGAVTGELFF. The CDR3 DNA sequence: TGTGCCAGTAGGCCACAATTTCAGGGGGCTGTCACCGGGGAGCTGTTTTTT.

The chain joins TRBV6-4 to TRBJ2-1; 7 nucleotides align to TRBD2. Germline trimming cut 7 bases from V and 0 bases from J; bases unmatched to any gene: 21. The CDR3 is 20 amino acids. Germline CDR1 and CDR2: MRHNA and SNTAGT. The CDR3 loop reads CASTSSSGRGKSYSYNEQFF. CDR3 coding DNA: TGTGCCAGCACTAGCTCATCGGGGCGGGGGAAGTCCTACTCCTACAATGAGCAGTTCTTC.

The chain links TRBV6-5 to TRBJ1-5; TRBD1 is a possible D gene (5 bases). Germline CDR1 and CDR2: MNHEY and SVGAGI. The CDR3 has 14 amino acids. V was clipped by 2 bases and J by 6 bases, with 11 bases between them. The CDR3 nucleotides are TGTGCCAGCAGTTACGGGGGGTCCAGTCAGCCCCAGCATTTT. Encoded protein: CASSYGGSSQPQHF.

This clone was picked up one time. V usage is TRBV11-2 and J usage is TRBJ2-3, with D unresolved. CDR1 is SGHAT and CDR2 is FQNNGV in the germline V gene. Trimming took 9 bases from V and 2 from J, leaving 12 bases between them. The CDR3 has 13 amino acids. The CDR3, as DNA: TGTGCCAGTAGAAACGGGTTCACAGATACGCAGTATTTT. It yields the protein CASRNGFTDTQYF.

The rearrangement uses TRBV7-3 and TRBJ2-3; D is unresolved. Trimming took off 4 bases at V and 1 base at J, with 9 bases between the two ends. From germline, CDR1 is SGHTA and CDR2 FQGTGA. This CDR3 spans 14 amino acids. The CDR3, as DNA: TGTGCCAGCAGCTCCAGTCTGGGCACAGATACGCAGTATTTT. Its protein is CASSSSLGTDTQYF. Together with reference TRBV7-3 and TRBJ2-3, the CDR3 gives the full variable domain: GAGVSQTPSNKVTEKGKYVELRCDPISGHTALYWYRQSLGQGPEFLIYFQGTGAADDSGLPNDRFFAVRPEGSVSTLKIQRTERGDSAVYLCASSSSLGTDTQYFGPGTRLTVL.